This T cell receptor beta chain was identified in a study of shared clonotypes between healthy human individuals. This clone has a handful of counts. CDR1 and CDR2 from the germline V gene are SGHTA and FQGNSA. The CDR3 sequence is 14 residues long. V was trimmed by 3 bases and J by 2 bases, leaving 8 bases between them. Sequencing was at deep level. Generated by immunoSEQ multiplex PCR, the TCRdb table keeps only in-frame clones and is missing some. This table holds about 490,000 clones, roughly 78% found once. Healthy adults negative for HIV, lacking recent acute infections or vaccinations, served as donors. Genomic DNA, for the unsorted samples, came from roughly 90 million PBMCs.

The origin of this receptor is a woman aged 35 to 49 in good health. Some clones in this sample may be carry-over from other donors' samples. The V call is TRBV7-2, the J call TRBJ2-1, with unresolved D. The specimen was PBMCs. CDR3 protein: CASSFAPTYNEQFF. The CDR3 DNA follows: TGTGCCAGCAGCTTTGCCCCCACCTACAATGAGCAGTTCTTC.